A selection of T cell receptor beta chains follows, all from one sample in a study of shared clonotypes between healthy human individuals. Sequencing was performed with immunoSEQ multiplex PCR; in TCRdb, only in-frame clones are kept and a portion is missing. The table lists some 2.4 million clones, roughly 93% of them singletons. Material for sequencing was naive CD4+ T cells from PBMCs. These TCRs come from a man younger than 30 in good health. Some clones in this sample may be carry-over from other donors' samples. Both conserved end residues are part of each CDR3. The D gene is left open where the match is weak. Expanded clones get a size class; other rows say once, few or many, or leave the size out.

clone_size cdr3_length d_call j_call v_call cdr3_nt cdr3_aa
- 14 - TRBJ2-1 TRBV5-1 TGCGCCAGCAGCTTTGGCCAGGGGACAAATGAGCAGTTCTTC CASSFGQGTNEQFF
- 12 - TRBJ2-7 TRBV5-1 TGCGCCAGCAGCTTGGGTACGAACGAGCAGTACTTC CASSLGTNEQYF
- 13 - TRBJ1-1 TRBV11-3 TGTGCCAGCAGCCCGGGGACGGCTAGTGAAGCTTTCTTT CASSPGTASEAFF
- 13 - TRBJ1-1 TRBV27 TGTGCCAGCAGTCCCCGACAGAGCAAGGTAGCTTTCTTT CASSPRQSKVAFF
- 14 - TRBJ1-5 TRBV7-2 TGTGCCAGCAGCTTACCCGGGTCGAATCAGCCCCAGCATTTT CASSLPGSNQPQHF
- 17 TRBD2 TRBJ2-3 TRBV27 TGTGCCAGCAGTTCATTAAAGGGAGCGGGAGCGGCAGATACGCAGTATTTT CASSSLKGAGAADTQYF
- 14 TRBD2 TRBJ2-1 TRBV11-2 TGTGCCAGCAGCTTAGAACGGGAGGCAGAGGGGAGGTTCTTC CASSLEREAEGRFF
- 15 - TRBJ1-1 TRBV7-2 TGTGCCAGCAGCTTAATGGACACAGTGAACACTGAAGCTTTCTTT CASSLMDTVNTEAFF
- 14 TRBD2 TRBJ2-1 TRBV29-1 TGCAGCGTCACCCCCCAGCGGGGGGGCTCTGAGCAGTTCTTC CSVTPQRGGSEQFF
- 11 - TRBJ1-2 TRBV20-1 TGCAGTGCCCGGACCGACACTGGCTACACCTTC CSARTDTGYTF
once 15 - TRBJ2-7 TRBV4-1 TGCGCCAGCAGCCCCTTTTTTAACTCCCCCTACGAGCAGTACTTC CASSPFFNSPYEQYF
- 14 - TRBJ1-5 TRBV11-2 TGTGCCAGCAGCTTTAGTACGGGGAGCCAGCCCCAGCATTTT CASSFSTGSQPQHF
once 14 - TRBJ1-5 TRBV9 TGTGCCAGCAGCGCCACAGGTGTATTTCAGCCCCAGCATTTT CASSATGVFQPQHF
- 15 TRBD1 TRBJ1-1 TRBV29-1 TGCAGCGTAGGCCAGACAGGGGCGCTGAACACTGAAGCTTTCTTT CSVGQTGALNTEAFF
- 13 TRBD2 TRBJ2-1 TRBV2 TGTGCCACGACTAGCGGGAGGCACAATGAGCAGTTCTTC CATTSGRHNEQFF
- 15 - TRBJ2-7 TRBV9 TGTGCCAGCAGCGGGCCCTGGACAGTCATATACGAGCAGTACTTC CASSGPWTVIYEQYF
- 13 - TRBJ2-3 TRBV5-1 TGCGCCAGCAGCGTGGGATCACTCGATACGCAGTATTTT CASSVGSLDTQYF
- 13 - TRBJ2-5 TRBV2 TGTGCCAGCATTCCGGACAGTCGGGAGACCCAGTACTTC CASIPDSRETQYF
- 13 - TRBJ1-1 TRBV27 TGTGCCAGCAGTCTGATCAGGGGCACTGAAGCTTTCTTT CASSLIRGTEAFF
- 12 - TRBJ2-7 TRBV7-2 TGTGCCAGCAGCCTCCTTGGATACGAGCAGTACTTC CASSLLGYEQYF
- 14 - TRBJ1-4 TRBV10-3 TGTGCCATCAGCGCCCGACAGGCTAATGAAAAACTGTTTTTT CAISARQANEKLFF
- 14 - TRBJ1-2 TRBV28 TGTGCCAGCAATATAGTGGGGGGCCTGGTTGGCTACACCTTC CASNIVGGLVGYTF
- 11 - TRBJ2-5 TRBV28 TGTGCCAGCAGCAGGTGGGAGACCCAGTACTTC CASSRWETQYF
once 12 - TRBJ2-7 TRBV28 TGTGCCAGCAGTTTAGTCATGGCCCAGCAGTACTTC CASSLVMAQQYF
- 10 - TRBJ1-2 TRBV28 TGTGCCAGCAGTTCATATGGCTACACCTTC CASSSYGYTF
- 13 TRBD1 TRBJ2-2 TRBV27 TGTGCCAGCACCCTTACAGGGGCCGGGGAGCTGTTTTTT CASTLTGAGELFF